This T cell receptor (beta chain) was recovered during a study of T cells in Graves' hyperthyroidism and ophthalmopathy (dated by TCRdb to the late 2010s). Notes on the research overall: Peripheral blood samples were taken at the time of initial diagnosis, prior to any treatment. To identify TCR V-J signatures that set the groups apart, the researchers used a discovery cohort of 100 patients, made up of approximately 43 with Graves' ophthalmopathy and 55 to 65 with stable Graves' hyperthyroidism. Prospective prediction of ophthalmopathy was tested in an independent validation cohort consisting of roughly 19 hyperthyroidism patients and some 15 patients who later progressed to ophthalmopathy. The 100 discovery patients were randomly split 7:3 into training and test sets. In about 6 Graves' hyperthyroidism patients, the study also compared T-cell repertoires from thyroid tissue with T-cell repertoires from blood. Following sampling, methimazole starting at 30 mg daily was given to hyperthyroidism patients, and high-dose intravenous methylprednisolone was given to ophthalmopathy patients. According to the paper, TCR Vbeta CDR3 sequencing was carried out on roughly 130 peripheral blood samples, which came from fewer than 50 ophthalmopathy, 70 to 80 hyperthyroidism and roughly 17 progressor patients. Broad study findings and their caveats: Ophthalmopathy was separated from stable hyperthyroidism by a 13 V-J signature model, with just over 85% sensitivity and 81% to 82% specificity obtained in cross-validation and 80%/75% obtained in testing. Sample size was not statistically predetermined, and blinding of investigators to group allocation was not performed. Most expanded thyroid clonotypes (frequency above 0.001) were also found in blood, which suggests that blood repertoires may mirror thyroid immune responses. In validation, the model predicted progression to ophthalmopathy with about 71% sensitivity and 72% to 75% specificity, a median of about 6.7 months before onset.

This clonotype occurred many times. Its antigen remains unidentified. Base quality data are lacking; no much larger clone is found one base away. TCR beta CDR3 regions were amplified from RNA transcripts. A first-round RT-PCR of the TCR CDR3 used the HTBI primer set with the Qiagen OneStep RT-PCR kit. A second multiplex PCR round built the libraries, followed by size selection and purification. The libraries were sequenced on an Illumina HiSeq2000 using paired-end 100 bp reads. In the original analysis: Raw data were processed with SOAPnuke, discarding reads with adapters, uncalled bases, mean Phred below 15, or no exact constant-primer or identifier match. High-quality paired reads were merged with COPE v1.2.5, and unique nucleotide sequences were defined as clonotypes. Clonotypes were aligned to IMGT TRBV, TRBD and TRBJ reference segments using MiTCR v1.1. Only V-J combinations with frequency above 0.0001, covering roughly 99% of repertoires, were analysed. The TCS score was defined as F50 (clonal expansion) divided by E x V (chaos), with BLOSUM62-based TCRdist calculated between CDR3 peptides within each V-J. Welch's t-statistics and random forest reduced roughly 530 V-J features to 13, which were used in a naive Bayes classifier (R e1071). TCRdb itself trimmed the public reads at Q25 with fastp, ran MiXCR and retained productive beta chains. Rows are unified per CDR3 protein, each entry keeping the most common DNA and genes. The V and J calls were not made by the authors but by TCRdb's processing. This sample lists some 490,000 distinct CDR3 sequences; roughly 15% were detected once. The ten most abundant clones make up approximately 30% of the sample.

In the ophthalmopathy patients, disease was moderately to severely active, with a Clinical Activity Score of 3 or more, a NOSPECS grade of 4 or more, and a duration of less than 3 months. Any patient with an uncontrolled infection, another autoimmune disease, pregnancy or lactation was excluded. Clinical symptoms, serum thyroxine and TRAb, thyroid ultrasound, and orbital computed tomography formed the basis for the diagnoses. Ficoll-Paque density gradient centrifugation was used to isolate PBMCs from around 10 ml of fresh peripheral blood. Trizol reagent was used to extract total RNA, and RNA quality was then checked on an Agilent 2100 Bioanalyzer. At the junction V is shortened by 5 bases and J by 2 bases, with 12 bases in between. CDR1 is given as LGHDT and CDR2 as YNNKEL, both from the germline V gene (reference sequence). The CDR3 contains 14 residues, cysteine and phenylalanine counted. Kept here is only the CDR3 DNA, which spans 42 bases and is read in frame from base 1.

Sequenced input: blood. The chain joins TRBV3-1 to TRBJ2-5; there is no confident call for the D gene. This receptor was obtained from a young woman with Graves' ophthalmopathy. This receptor has the CDR3 CASSTYDFQETQYF. The DNA sequence is as follows: TGTGCCAGCAGCACTTATGACTTTCAAGAGACCCAGTACTTC.